Listed below are T cell receptor beta chains from one sample, sequenced in a study of T cell changes during pregnancy in multiple sclerosis. The method was immunoSEQ multiplex PCR; TCRdb's version includes in-frame clones alone and lacks a portion of them. The table records approximately 65,000 clones, roughly 96% of them present only once. The starting material was CD8+ T cells from peripheral blood mononuclear cells, obtained after pregnancy. All receptors come from a female donor with multiple sclerosis, enrolled in a pregnancy study. The CDR3 runs from the conserved cysteine through the conserved F or W. The order of the fields is J gene, D gene, clone size, V gene, CDR3 DNA, CDR3 protein. The D gene is left open where the match is weak. The listing skips clone size in some rows; elsewhere it reads once, few, many or a size class.

TRBJ2-7 TRBD2 . TRBV13 TGTGCCAGCAGCTTAGAACGGGAGGGCCGGGTCGAGCAGTACTTC CASSLEREGRVEQYF
TRBJ2-6 TRBD1 . TRBV5-1 TGCGCCAGCAGCGGGCCCGCTGACAGGGCCCCTTCTGGGGCCAACGTCCTGACTTTC CASSGPADRAPSGANVLTF
TRBJ2-3 TRBD1 . TRBV7-9 TGTGCCAGCAGTCGATCCGGGACAGGACGCACAGATACGCAGTATTTT CASSRSGTGRTDTQYF
TRBJ2-1 TRBD1 . TRBV9 TGTGCCAGCAGCGTATATACAGGGGATTACAATGAGCAGTTCTTC CASSVYTGDYNEQFF
TRBJ2-2 . . TRBV9 TGTGCCAGCAGCTCCGCCACGGGGGAGCCCCCCGGGGAGCTGTTTTTT CASSSATGEPPGELFF
TRBJ2-2 . . TRBV28 TGTGCCAGCAGCTCTAGCCCCGGTATAGCCGGGGAGCTGTTTTTT CASSSSPGIAGELFF
TRBJ2-1 . once TRBV19 TGTGCCAGTACCATAGCTGGGGCAGAACTAAATGAGCAGTTCTTC CASTIAGAELNEQFF
TRBJ2-7 TRBD1 . TRBV6-6 TGTGCCAGCATTGGGACAGCCGGTGGGTTCGAGCAGTACTTC CASIGTAGGFEQYF
TRBJ1-5 . . TRBV6-1 TGTGCCAGCAGTGAGTCCGGGGTCTATCAGCCCCAGCATTTT CASSESGVYQPQHF
TRBJ2-1 TRBD2 . TRBV19 TGTGCCAGTAGTCCCCAGCGGGAGGTCTACAATGAGCAGTTCTTC CASSPQREVYNEQFF
TRBJ1-1 . . TRBV30 TGTGCCTCCGAGGGACACCCGGGCACTGAAGCTTTCTTT CASEGHPGTEAFF
TRBJ2-7 . . TRBV11-1 TGTGCCAGCAGCCCCCTCGCCCAGGGGCTCGGAGAGCAGTACTTC CASSPLAQGLGEQYF
TRBJ2-2 . . TRBV6-1 TGTGCCAGCAGTGCCCGAGAGTACACCGGGGAGCTGTTTTTT CASSAREYTGELFF
TRBJ2-1 . . TRBV27 TGTGCGGTGGGTCAGGGTGTCAGTAATGAGCAGTTCTTC CAVGQGVSNEQFF
TRBJ2-7 . . TRBV7-3 TGTGCCAGCAGCCTAGACCCGCGCTACGAGCAGTACTTC CASSLDPRYEQYF
TRBJ2-7 TRBD2 . TRBV27 TGTGCCAGCAGTTTGGGGCGGGAGCCCGTTCGCGAGCAGTACTTC CASSLGREPVREQYF
TRBJ2-3 TRBD2 once TRBV27 TGTGCCAGCAGTCCACTAGCGGCAAGTACAGATACGCAGTATTTT CASSPLAASTDTQYF
TRBJ1-1 . once TRBV27 TGTGCCAGCAGGTCCGGGGGGACTGAAGCTTTCTTT CASRSGGTEAFF
TRBJ1-5 TRBD1 . TRBV28 TGTGCCAGCAGTTTCCCGGGACAGGCTAATCAGCCCCAGCATTTT CASSFPGQANQPQHF
TRBJ2-3 . . TRBV30 TGTGCCTGGAGTGTGGGTGCTAGCAGTAGCACAGATACGCAGTATTTT CAWSVGASSSTDTQYF
TRBJ1-2 . . TRBV5-6 TGTGCCAGCAGCTTGGCTATCGGAGACTTTAACTATGGCTACACCTTC CASSLAIGDFNYGYTF
TRBJ2-7 . . TRBV14 TGTGCCAGCAGCCAAGATAGCGGGACAGGGTTGATCTACGAGCAGTACTTC CASSQDSGTGLIYEQYF
TRBJ2-1 . . TRBV9 TGTGCCAGCAGTGGGGACTCCAATGAGCAGTTCTTC CASSGDSNEQFF
TRBJ2-7 TRBD2 . TRBV30 TGTGCCTGGAGTGTCGGGGGGAACTACGAGCAGTACTTC CAWSVGGNYEQYF
TRBJ1-2 . . TRBV20-1 TGCAGTGCAGGAGAGGGCGGCTACACCTTC CSAGEGGYTF
TRBJ2-3 TRBD1 once TRBV29-1 TGCAGCGTTTACTACACAGGGGTATTTAGCACAGATACGCAGTATTTT CSVYYTGVFSTDTQYF
TRBJ2-7 TRBD1 . TRBV27 TGTGCCAGCAGTATAGCCGGGACAGGGGCCTACGAGCAGTACTTC CASSIAGTGAYEQYF
TRBJ2-7 . . TRBV5-1 TGCGCCACCCGACTTTCAAGCTACGAGCAGTACTTC CATRLSSYEQYF
TRBJ1-5 TRBD1 . TRBV5-5 TGTGCCAGCAGCTGGGGGGGGCAGGGGGCTCAGCCCCAGCATTTT CASSWGGQGAQPQHF
TRBJ2-1 . . TRBV4-3 TGCGCCAGCAGCCAACTAGACTCCGGCGAGCAGTTCTTC CASSQLDSGEQFF
TRBJ1-2 TRBD1 . TRBV7-6 TGTGCCAGCAGCTTAGAGGCAGGGGGATTGGGCGGCTACACCTTC CASSLEAGGLGGYTF
TRBJ2-7 . . TRBV27 TGTGCCAGCAGTTTTTTCAGGGGTAGCTACGAGCAGTACTTC CASSFFRGSYEQYF
TRBJ2-3 . . TRBV6-6 TGTGCCAGCAGTTATACGGGAGCTAGCACAGATACGCAGTATTTT CASSYTGASTDTQYF
TRBJ1-2 . . TRBV7-9 TGTGCCAGCAGAGCTCCCGACAGGATCGAAGGCTACACCTTC CASRAPDRIEGYTF
TRBJ2-7 . . TRBV7-9 TGTGCCAGCAGTCGTAGCCCCTACGAGCAGTACTTC CASSRSPYEQYF
TRBJ2-2 . . TRBV7-8 TGTGCCAGCAGCCCAGCCGGGACTGCCGTATCCGGGGAGCTGTTTTTT CASSPAGTAVSGELFF
TRBJ1-5 TRBD1 . TRBV6-1 TGTGCCAGCAGTGAAACCGGTGGCAGGGGGCGGACGGGGCATCAGCCCCAGCATTTT CASSETGGRGRTGHQPQHF
TRBJ2-1 TRBD2 . TRBV27 TGTGCCAGTTCGACTAGCGGGAGTTGGAATGAGCAGTTCTTC CASSTSGSWNEQFF
TRBJ2-7 TRBD2 . TRBV4-1 TGCGCCAGCAGCCAAGATTTGGGACTAGCGAACGAGCAGTACTTC CASSQDLGLANEQYF
TRBJ2-7 TRBD1 . TRBV9 TGTGCCAGCAGCGCTGGGACAGGGGGCTACGAGCAGTACTTC CASSAGTGGYEQYF
TRBJ2-1 . . TRBV21-1 TGTGCCAGCAGCAAAACTAACAATGAGCAGTTCTTC CASSKTNNEQFF
TRBJ1-1 . few TRBV6-1 TGTGCCAGCAGTGAACAGGATCCGAACACTGAAGCTTTCTTT CASSEQDPNTEAFF
TRBJ2-7 TRBD1 . TRBV29-1 TGCAGCGTTCTGACAGGGGCCGACTCCTACGAGCAGTACTTC CSVLTGADSYEQYF
TRBJ1-2 TRBD1 . TRBV4-1 TGCGCCAGCAGCCAAGATCGCGTACAGGGGGCGCACGGCTACACCTTC CASSQDRVQGAHGYTF
TRBJ2-2 TRBD2 once TRBV4-2 TGTGCCAGCAGGGGCCTAGCGGGATCCGGGGAGCTGTTTTTT CASRGLAGSGELFF
TRBJ2-7 . . TRBV19 TGTGCCAGTAGTTCTACCCGGGAGTCCCCATTTTACGAGCAGTACTTC CASSSTRESPFYEQYF
TRBJ2-1 . . TRBV5-8 TGTGCCAGCAGCCCCCTACTAGAGCAGTTCTTC CASSPLLEQFF
TRBJ1-4 . once TRBV28 TGTGCCAGCAGGGATACCGGGACATGGCGTGAAAAACTGTTTTTT CASRDTGTWREKLFF
TRBJ2-1 . once TRBV7-9 TGTGCCAGCAAGGAGGGCTCCTACAATGAGCAGTTCTTC CASKEGSYNEQFF